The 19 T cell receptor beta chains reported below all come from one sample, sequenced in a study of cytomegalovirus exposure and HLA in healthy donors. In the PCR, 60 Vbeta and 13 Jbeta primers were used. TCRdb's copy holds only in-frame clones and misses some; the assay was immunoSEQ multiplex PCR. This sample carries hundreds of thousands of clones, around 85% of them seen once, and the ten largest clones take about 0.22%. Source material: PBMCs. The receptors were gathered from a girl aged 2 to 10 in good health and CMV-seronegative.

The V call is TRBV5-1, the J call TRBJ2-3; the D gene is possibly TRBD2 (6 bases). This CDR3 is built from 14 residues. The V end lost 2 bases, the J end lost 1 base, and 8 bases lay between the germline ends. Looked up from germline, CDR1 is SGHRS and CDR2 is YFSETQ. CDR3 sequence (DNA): TGCGCCAGCAGCTTCGGGAGCGGCACAGATACGCAGTATTTT. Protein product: CASSFGSGTDTQYF.

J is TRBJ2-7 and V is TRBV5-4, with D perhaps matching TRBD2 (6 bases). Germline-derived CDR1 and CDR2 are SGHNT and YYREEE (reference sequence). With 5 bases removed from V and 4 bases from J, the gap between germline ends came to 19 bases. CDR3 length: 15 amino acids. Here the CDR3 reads CASSREEGAPYEQYF. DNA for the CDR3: TGTGCCAGCAGTCGCGAGGAGGGTGCCCCTTACGAGCAGTACTTC.

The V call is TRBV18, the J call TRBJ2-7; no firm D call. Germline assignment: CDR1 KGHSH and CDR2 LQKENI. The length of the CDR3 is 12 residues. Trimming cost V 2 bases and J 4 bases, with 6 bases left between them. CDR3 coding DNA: TGTGCCAGCTCACCAGGGCGTTACGAGCAGTACTTC. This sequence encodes CASSPGRYEQYF.

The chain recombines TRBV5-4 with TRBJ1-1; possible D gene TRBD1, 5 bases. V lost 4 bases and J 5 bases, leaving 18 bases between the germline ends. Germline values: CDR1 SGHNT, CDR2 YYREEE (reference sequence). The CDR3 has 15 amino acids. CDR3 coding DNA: TGTGCCAGCAGCCATGACAACACAGGTTTGACTGAAGCTTTCTTT. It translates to CASSHDNTGLTEAFF.

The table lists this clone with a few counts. Written as DNA, the CDR3 is TGCGCCAGCAGCCCGCGGGCAGGGACAGCGAATGAAAAACTGTTTTTT. Translating gives CASSPRAGTANEKLFF. The chain joins TRBV4-1 to TRBJ1-4, with TRBD1 matching over 7 bases. With 4 bases clipped from V and 5 bases from J, the junction kept 10 bases outside the gene matches. This CDR3 has 16 residues. Germline lookup yields CDR1 MGHRA and CDR2 YSYEKL.

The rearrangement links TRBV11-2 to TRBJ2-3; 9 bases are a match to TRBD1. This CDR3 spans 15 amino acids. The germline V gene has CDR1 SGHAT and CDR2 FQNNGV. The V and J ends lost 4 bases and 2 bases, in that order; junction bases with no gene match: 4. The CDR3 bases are TGTGCCAGCAGCTACAGGACAGGGGTCACAGATACGCAGTATTTT. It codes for CASSYRTGVTDTQYF.

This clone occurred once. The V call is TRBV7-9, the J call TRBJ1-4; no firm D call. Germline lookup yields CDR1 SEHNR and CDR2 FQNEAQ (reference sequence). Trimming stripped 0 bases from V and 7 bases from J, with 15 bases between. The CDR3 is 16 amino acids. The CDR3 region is CASSLASGRRGEKLFF. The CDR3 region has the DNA TGTGCCAGCAGCTTAGCTTCGGGCAGGCGGGGTGAAAAACTGTTTTTT.

CDR3 sequence reads: CASSLDSFDEQFF. The CDR3 nucleotides read TGCGCCAGCAGCTTGGACTCGTTCGATGAGCAGTTCTTC. The rearrangement links TRBV5-1 to TRBJ2-1; D is unclear. Germline lookup yields CDR1 SGHRS and CDR2 YFSETQ. Trimming stripped 0 bases from V and 8 bases from J, with 9 bases between. The CDR3 has 13 amino acids.

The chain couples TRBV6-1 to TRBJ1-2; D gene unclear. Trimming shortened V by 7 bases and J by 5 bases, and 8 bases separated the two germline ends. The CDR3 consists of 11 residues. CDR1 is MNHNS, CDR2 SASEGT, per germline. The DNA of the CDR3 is TGTGCCAGCACAGAGACATATGGCTACACCTTC. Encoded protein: CASTETYGYTF.

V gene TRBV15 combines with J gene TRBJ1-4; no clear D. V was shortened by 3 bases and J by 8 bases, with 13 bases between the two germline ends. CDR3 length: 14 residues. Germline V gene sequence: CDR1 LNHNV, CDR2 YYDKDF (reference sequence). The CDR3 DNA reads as TGTGCCACCAGCAGCCCCACGGAGCAAGAAAAACTGTTTTTT. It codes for CATSSPTEQEKLFF. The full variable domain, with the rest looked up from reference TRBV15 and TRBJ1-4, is DAMVIQNPRYQVTQFGKPVTLSCSQTLNHNVMYWYQQKSSQAPKLLFHYYDKDFNNEADTPDNFQSRRPNTSFCFLDIRSPGLGDTAMYLCATSSPTEQEKLFFGSGTQLSVL.

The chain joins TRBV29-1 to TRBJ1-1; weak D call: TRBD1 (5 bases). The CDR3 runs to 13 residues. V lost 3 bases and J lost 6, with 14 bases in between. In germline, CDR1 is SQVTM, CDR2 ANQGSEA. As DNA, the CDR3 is TGCAGCGTTGATTGGGGGGATAGGGCTGAAGCTTTCTTT. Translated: CSVDWGDRAEAFF.

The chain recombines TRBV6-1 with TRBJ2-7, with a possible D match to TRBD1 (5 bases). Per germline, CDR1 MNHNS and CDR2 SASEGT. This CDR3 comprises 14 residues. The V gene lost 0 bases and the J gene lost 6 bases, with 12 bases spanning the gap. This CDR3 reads CASSEAGVGLEQYF. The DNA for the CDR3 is TGTGCCAGCAGTGAAGCAGGGGTGGGGCTCGAGCAGTACTTC.

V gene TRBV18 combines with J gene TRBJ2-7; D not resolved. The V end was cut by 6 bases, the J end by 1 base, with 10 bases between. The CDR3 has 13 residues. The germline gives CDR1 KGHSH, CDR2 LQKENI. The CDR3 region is CASSPGSSYEQYF. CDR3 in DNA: TGTGCCAGCTCTCCGGGTTCGTCCTACGAGCAGTACTTC.

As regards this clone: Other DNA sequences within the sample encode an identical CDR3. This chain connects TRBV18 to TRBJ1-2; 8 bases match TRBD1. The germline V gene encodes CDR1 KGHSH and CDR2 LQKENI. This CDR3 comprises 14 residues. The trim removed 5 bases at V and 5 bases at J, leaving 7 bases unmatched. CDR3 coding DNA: TGTGCCAGCTCAGCATCAACAGGGGGGTATGGCTACACCTTC. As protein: CASSASTGGYGYTF.

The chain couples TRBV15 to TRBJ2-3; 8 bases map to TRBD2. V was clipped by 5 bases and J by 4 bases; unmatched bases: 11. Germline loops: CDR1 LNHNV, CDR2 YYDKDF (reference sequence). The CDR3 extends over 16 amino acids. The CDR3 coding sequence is TGTGCCACCAGCGCCTCGGCGGGGGGCGGGGCAGATACGCAGTATTTT. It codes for CATSASAGGGADTQYF.

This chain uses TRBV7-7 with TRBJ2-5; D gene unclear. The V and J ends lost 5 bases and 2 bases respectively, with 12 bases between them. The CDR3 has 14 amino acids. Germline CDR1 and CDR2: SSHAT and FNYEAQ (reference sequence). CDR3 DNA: TGTGCCAGCAGCGAGGCGCACTATCAAGAGACCCAGTACTTC. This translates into CASSEAHYQETQYF.

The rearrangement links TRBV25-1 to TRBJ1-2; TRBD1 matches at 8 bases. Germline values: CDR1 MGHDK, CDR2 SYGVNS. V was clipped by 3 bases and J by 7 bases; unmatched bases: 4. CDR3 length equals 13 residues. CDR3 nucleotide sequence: TGTGCCAGCAGTGACAGGACAGGGTCTGGCTACACCTTC. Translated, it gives CASSDRTGSGYTF.

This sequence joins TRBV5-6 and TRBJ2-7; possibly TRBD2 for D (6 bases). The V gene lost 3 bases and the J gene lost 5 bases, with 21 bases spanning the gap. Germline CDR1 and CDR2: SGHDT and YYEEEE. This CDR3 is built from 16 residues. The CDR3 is CASSWRLGFKVHEQYF. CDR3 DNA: TGTGCCAGCAGCTGGCGACTAGGATTCAAGGTCCACGAGCAGTACTTC.

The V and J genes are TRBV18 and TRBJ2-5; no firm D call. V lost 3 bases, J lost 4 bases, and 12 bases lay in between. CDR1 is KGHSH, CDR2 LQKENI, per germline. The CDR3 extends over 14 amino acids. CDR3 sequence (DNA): TGTGCCAGCTCACCCCCGATGGAGACAGAGACCCAGTACTTC. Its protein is CASSPPMETETQYF.